The 26 T cell receptor beta chains reported below all come from one sample, sequenced in a study of blood T cell repertoires in COVID-19. Sequencing used immunoSEQ multiplex PCR; TCRdb keeps in-frame clones, though not all of them. This sample has around 16,000 clones, with roughly four fifths found just once. The sequencing sample was made of peripheral blood. Source of these receptors: a man older than 75 with active or convalescent COVID-19.

V and J are TRBV5-4 and TRBJ2-7, with 7 bases that match TRBD1. V dropped 9 bases and J dropped 1; count of bases not matched to a gene: 7. The germline CDR1 and CDR2 sequences are SGHNT and YYREEE (reference sequence). The CDR3 has 13 residues. The CDR3 sequence: CANETGSSYEQYF. CDR3 nucleotides: TGTGCCAACGAGACAGGGTCTTCCTACGAGCAGTACTTC.

V is TRBV6-4 and J is TRBJ1-1; TRBD1 is a possible D gene (5 bases). V gave up 1 base and J gave up 7 bases, with 13 bases separating them. This CDR3 comprises 14 residues. Germline CDR1 MRHNA, CDR2 SNTAGT. CDR3 sequence (DNA): TGTGCCAGCAGTGACTTAACAATTGACAGTGAAGCTTTCTTT. It is translated as CASSDLTIDSEAFF.

The chain employs TRBV4-2 and TRBJ2-5; 9 bases align to TRBD1. The CDR3 runs 18 residues. Germline V gene sequence: CDR1 LGHNA, CDR2 YNFKEQ. The V segment lost 4 bases and the J segment 0 bases; nucleotides outside the gene matches: 12. The CDR3 coding sequence is TGTGCCAGCAGCCCACAGGGGGGCGACAGGGGGTACCAAGAGACCCAGTACTTC. This codes for CASSPQGGDRGYQETQYF.

The chain employs TRBV5-6 and TRBJ2-7; D remains unclear. Germline values: CDR1 SGHDT, CDR2 YYEEEE. CDR3 length: 12 residues. V was shortened by 2 bases and J by 3 bases, with 6 bases between the two germline ends. The CDR3 bases are TGTGCCAGCAGCTTAACAGTCTACGAGCAGTACTTC. This encodes CASSLTVYEQYF.

The chain links TRBV18 to TRBJ1-2, with 7 bases matching TRBD1. After removal of 1 base from V and 2 bases from J, the junction contained 13 bases not matched to a gene. The CDR3 has 18 residues. Germline CDR1 is KGHSH and CDR2 is LQKENI. CDR3 nucleotide sequence: TGTGCCAGCTCACCACGCGCTGGGGCCCGGGACAGCAACTATGGCTACACCTTC. It is translated as CASSPRAGARDSNYGYTF.

V is TRBV5-1 and J is TRBJ2-7; 14 nucleotides line up with TRBD2. The CDR3 has 15 residues. Unmatched junction bases numbered 4, after V lost 3 bases and J lost 5 bases. From germline, CDR1 is SGHRS and CDR2 YFSETQ. CDR3 nucleotide sequence: TGCGCCAGCAGCTCCCGACTAGCGGGGGGGGACGAGCAGTACTTC. This sequence encodes CASSSRLAGGDEQYF.

V and J are TRBV6-5 and TRBJ1-2, with D uncertain. V was shortened by 7 bases and J by 3 bases, with 12 bases between the two germline ends. Germline V lookup: CDR1 MNHEY, CDR2 SVGAGI. This CDR3 has 13 residues. CDR3 residues: CASNPPRDYGYTF. The CDR3 nucleotides are TGTGCCAGCAACCCACCCCGGGACTATGGCTACACCTTC.

The chain is built from TRBV5-1 and TRBJ2-5; D is perhaps TRBD2 (6 bases). Germline V gene data show CDR1 as SGHRS and CDR2 as YFSETQ. V lost 2 bases, J lost 1 base, and 15 bases lay in between. This CDR3 spans 16 amino acids. The CDR3 nucleotides are TGCGCCAGCAGCTTCGGGGCGGGACGGGGCCAAGAGACCCAGTACTTC. The encoded protein is CASSFGAGRGQETQYF.

The chain has TRBV19 and TRBJ2-6; TRBD2 matches 9 bases. Germline V gene lookup returns CDR1 LNHDA and CDR2 SQIVND (reference sequence). V dropped 5 bases and J dropped 0; count of bases not matched to a gene: 11. The CDR3 sequence is 19 residues long. The CDR3, as DNA: TGTGCCAGTAGTTCTTCTGAAAGCGGGGGGTACTCTGGGGCCAACGTCCTGACTTTC. Protein product: CASSSSESGGYSGANVLTF. The full variable domain, in which reference TRBV19 and TRBJ2-6 provide the parts outside the CDR3, is DGGITQSPKYLFRKEGQNVTLSCEQNLNHDAMYWYRQDPGQGLRLIYYSQIVNDFQKGDIAEGYSVSREKKESFPLTVTSAQKNPTAFYLCASSSSESGGYSGANVLTFGAGSRLTVL.

The chain recombines TRBV5-4 with TRBJ2-5, with 7 bases matching TRBD1. Germline V lookup: CDR1 SGHNT, CDR2 YYREEE (reference sequence). The V and J ends lost 4 bases and 3 bases, in that order; junction bases with no gene match: 6. The CDR3 has 14 residues. The CDR3 coding sequence is TGTGCCAGCAGCCCAGGGGGTAGCGAAGAGACCCAGTACTTC. Protein sequence: CASSPGGSEETQYF.

The rearrangement links TRBV9 to TRBJ1-1; D remains unclear. The CDR3 is made up of 13 amino acids. V lost 0 bases, J lost 5 bases, and 8 bases lay in between. Germline V lookup: CDR1 SGDLS, CDR2 YYNGEE. The CDR3 loop reads CASSVGETTEAFF. CDR3 in DNA: TGTGCCAGCAGCGTAGGTGAGACTACTGAAGCTTTCTTT.

CDR3 nucleotides: TGTGCCACCGGGACAGGGATGACCGGGGAGCTGTTTTTT. This sequence encodes CATGTGMTGELFF. This chain links TRBV24-1 with TRBJ2-2; 9 nucleotides agree with TRBD1. Germline loops: CDR1 KGHDR, CDR2 SFDVKD. Trimming at V came to 9 bases and at J to 5 bases, leaving 3 bases not matched to a gene. The CDR3 runs to 13 residues.

This rearrangement joins TRBV18 to TRBJ2-3; D possibly corresponds to TRBD2 (6 bases). Trimming left V 1 base short and J 0 bases short, with 11 bases between. Per germline, CDR1 KGHSH and CDR2 LQKENI. The CDR3 runs to 16 residues. CDR3 protein: CASSPLAATSTDTQYF. The DNA for the CDR3 is TGTGCCAGCTCACCACTAGCGGCTACTAGCACAGATACGCAGTATTTT.

The CDR3 coding sequence is TGTGCCAGCGGAAGGACAAGCTATGGCTACACCTTC. Translated, it gives CASGRTSYGYTF. The chain couples TRBV12-3 or TRBV12-4 to TRBJ1-2; possibly TRBD1 for D (5 bases). The CDR3 contains 12 residues. V gave up 8 bases and J gave up 4 bases, with 11 bases separating them.

V gene TRBV5-4 combines with J gene TRBJ2-7; 7 bases are shared with TRBD2. CDR3 size: 16 residues. V lost 4 bases, J lost 3 bases, and 13 bases stayed unmatched. Germline V lookup: CDR1 SGHNT, CDR2 YYREEE (reference sequence). The CDR3 here is CASSPAFGGGDYEQYF. The CDR3 DNA sequence: TGTGCCAGCAGCCCGGCTTTCGGCGGGGGAGACTACGAGCAGTACTTC.

This rearrangement joins TRBV7-2 to TRBJ1-6, with a possible D match to TRBD1 (5 bases). V gave up 2 bases and J gave up 12 bases, with 14 bases separating them. This CDR3 is built from 14 residues. The V gene's germline CDR1 is SGHTA and CDR2 FQGNSA. The DNA of the CDR3 is TGTGCCAGCAGCTTAAGGGGCCCGGCCCGACCCCTCCACTTT. Residues: CASSLRGPARPLHF.

J is TRBJ2-7 and V is TRBV21-1; the table assigns TRBD1, which was not confirmed against the DNA. TRBV21-1 constitutes a pseudogene. This CDR3 has 15 residues. CDR3 coding DNA: TGTGCCAGCAGCAGACTACAGGGGGTGGTATACGAGCAGTACTTC. Translated: CASSRLQGVVYEQYF.

This clone was observed once. The chain joins TRBV18 to TRBJ1-5; possible D gene TRBD1, 6 bases. The V gene's germline CDR1 is KGHSH and CDR2 LQKENI. Trimming shortened V by 5 bases and J by 0 bases, and 14 bases separated the two germline ends. The CDR3 loop spans 16 amino acids. DNA for the CDR3: TGTGCCAGCTCAGAGGGGGGGATGAATAGCAATCAGCCCCAGCATTTT. Translating it yields CASSEGGMNSNQPQHF.

J is TRBJ1-4 and V is TRBV6-1, with D perhaps TRBD1 (6 bases). The V gene's germline CDR1 is MNHNS and CDR2 SASEGT. CDR3 length: 18 amino acids. Trimming left V 4 bases short and J 0 bases short, with 18 bases between. CDR3 in DNA: TGTGCCAGCAGTGTAGAATTAAGCAGGGGTGCAACTAATGAAAAACTGTTTTTT. Protein: CASSVELSRGATNEKLFF.

The chain combines TRBV7-8 with TRBJ2-1; the match to TRBD2 covers 8 bases. The germline V gene has CDR1 SGHVS and CDR2 FQNEAQ. V lost 1 base, J lost 13 bases, and 9 bases stayed unmatched. The CDR3 is 14 residues long. The CDR3 spells CASSLGEAGEVQFF. CDR3 coding DNA: TGTGCCAGCAGCTTAGGAGAAGCGGGGGAGGTTCAGTTCTTC.

The CDR3 loop reads CASSQLGGWPEAFF. CDR3 coding DNA: TGTGCCAGCAGCCAATTAGGAGGTTGGCCTGAAGCTTTCTTT. The chain uses TRBV3-1 (or the pseudogene TRBV3-2) and TRBJ1-1; D is ambiguous. Germline assignment: CDR1 LGHDT and CDR2 YNNKEL (reference sequence). The CDR3 loop spans 14 amino acids. V was pared by 2 bases and J by 6 bases, with 13 bases between.

The genes are TRBV30 and TRBJ2-2, with TRBD1 identical over 7 bases. This CDR3 comprises 15 residues. Germline V gene lookup returns CDR1 GTSNPN and CDR2 SVGIG (reference sequence). J gave up 5 bases and V 0 bases, and 6 bases lay outside the gene matches. In nucleotides, the CDR3 is TGTGCCTGGAGTGTTCAGGGGGATGAAACCGGGGAGCTGTTTTTT. Protein sequence: CAWSVQGDETGELFF.

The chain joins TRBV4-3 to TRBJ1-1; D gene unclear. Trimming took 5 bases from V and 7 from J, leaving 11 bases between them. CDR1 LGHNA and CDR2 YSLEER come from the germline V gene. This CDR3 has 12 amino acids. In DNA, the CDR3 is TGCGCCAGCAGCAGCGACGGGGATGAAGCTTTCTTT. Its translation: CASSSDGDEAFF.

The gene calls are TRBV6-2 or TRBV6-3 and TRBJ2-5; 10 bases are shared with TRBD1. The V segment lost 4 bases and the J segment 5 bases; nucleotides outside the gene matches: 13. CDR1 MNHEY and CDR2 SVGEGT come from the germline V gene. This CDR3 is 17 amino acids long. CDR3 amino acids: CASSSRTGGINGETQYF. CDR3 in DNA: TGTGCCAGCAGTTCCCGGACAGGGGGTATTAACGGGGAGACCCAGTACTTC.

The chain links TRBV30 to TRBJ1-4; tentative D call: TRBD1 (5 bases). Germline-derived CDR1 and CDR2 are GTSNPN and SVGIG (reference sequence). CDR3 length: 14 residues. V gave up 5 bases and J gave up 3 bases, with 13 bases separating them. This CDR3 reads CAWEEGSPNEKLFF. CDR3 in DNA: TGTGCCTGGGAGGAGGGGAGTCCTAATGAAAAACTGTTTTTT.

The rearrangement links TRBV5-1 to TRBJ2-7; TRBD1 might be the D (5 bases). CDR1 is SGHRS and CDR2 is YFSETQ in the germline V gene. Trimming stripped 0 bases from V and 5 bases from J, with 21 bases between. This CDR3 is 17 amino acids long. CDR3 sequence reads: CASSLDFPVQGMNEQYF. In nucleotides, the CDR3 is TGCGCCAGCAGCTTGGATTTTCCGGTTCAGGGCATGAACGAGCAGTACTTC.